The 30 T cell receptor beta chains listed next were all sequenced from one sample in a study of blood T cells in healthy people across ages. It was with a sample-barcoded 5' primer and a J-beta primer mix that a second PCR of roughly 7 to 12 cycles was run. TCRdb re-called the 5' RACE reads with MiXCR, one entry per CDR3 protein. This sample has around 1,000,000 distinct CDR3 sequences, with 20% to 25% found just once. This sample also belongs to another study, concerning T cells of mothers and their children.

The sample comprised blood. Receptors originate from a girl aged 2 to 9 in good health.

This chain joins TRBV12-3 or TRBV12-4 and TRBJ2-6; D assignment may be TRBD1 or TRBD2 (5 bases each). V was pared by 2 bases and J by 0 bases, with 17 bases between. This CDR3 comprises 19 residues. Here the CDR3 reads CASSLMGVGPPSGANVLTF. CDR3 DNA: TGTGCCAGCAGTTTAATGGGGGTTGGGCCGCCCTCTGGGGCCAACGTCCTGACTTTC.

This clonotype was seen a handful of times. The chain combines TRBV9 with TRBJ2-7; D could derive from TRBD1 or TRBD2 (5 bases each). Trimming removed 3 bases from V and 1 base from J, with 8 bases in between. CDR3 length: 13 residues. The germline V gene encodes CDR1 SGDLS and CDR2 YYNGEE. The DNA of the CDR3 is TGTGCCAGCAGCGCGGGACCTTCCTACGAGCAGTACTTC. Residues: CASSAGPSYEQYF. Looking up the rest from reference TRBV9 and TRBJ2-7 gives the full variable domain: DSGVTQTPKHLITATGQRVTLRCSPRSGDLSVYWYQQSLDQGLQFLIQYYNGEERAKGNILERFSAQQFPDLHSELNLSSLELGDSALYFCASSAGPSYEQYFGPGTRLTVT.

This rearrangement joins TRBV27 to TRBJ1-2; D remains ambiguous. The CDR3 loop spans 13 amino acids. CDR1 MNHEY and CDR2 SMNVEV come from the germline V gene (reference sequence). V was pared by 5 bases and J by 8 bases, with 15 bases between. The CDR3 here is CASSPGGIPGYTF. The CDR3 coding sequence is TGTGCCAGCAGTCCCGGAGGCATTCCGGGCTACACCTTC.

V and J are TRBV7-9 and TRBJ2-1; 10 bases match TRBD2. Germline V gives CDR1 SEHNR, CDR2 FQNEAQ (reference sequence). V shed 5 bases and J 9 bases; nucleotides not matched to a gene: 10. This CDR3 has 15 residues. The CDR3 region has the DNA TGTGCCAGCAGCGGCCTAGCGGGGGTATTCGGTGAGCAGTTCTTC. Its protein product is CASSGLAGVFGEQFF.

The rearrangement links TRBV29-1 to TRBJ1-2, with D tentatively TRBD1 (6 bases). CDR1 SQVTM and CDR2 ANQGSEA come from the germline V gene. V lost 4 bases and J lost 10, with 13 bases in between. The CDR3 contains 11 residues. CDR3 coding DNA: TGCAGCGTTGGGGGGCAGGGCATCTACACCTTC. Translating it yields CSVGGQGIYTF.

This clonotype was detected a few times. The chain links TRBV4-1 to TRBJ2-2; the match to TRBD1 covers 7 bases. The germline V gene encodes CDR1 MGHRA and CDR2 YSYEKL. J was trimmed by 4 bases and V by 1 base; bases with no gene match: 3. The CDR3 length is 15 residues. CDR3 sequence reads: CASSQGGQITGELFF. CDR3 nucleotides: TGCGCCAGCAGCCAAGGGGGACAGATCACCGGGGAGCTGTTTTTT.

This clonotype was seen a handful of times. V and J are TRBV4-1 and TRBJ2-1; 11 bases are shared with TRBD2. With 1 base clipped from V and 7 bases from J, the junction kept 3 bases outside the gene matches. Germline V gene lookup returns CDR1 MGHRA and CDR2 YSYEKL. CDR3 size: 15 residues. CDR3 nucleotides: TGCGCCAGCAGCCAAGTAGCGGGAGGGCCAAATGAGCAGTTCTTC. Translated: CASSQVAGGPNEQFF.

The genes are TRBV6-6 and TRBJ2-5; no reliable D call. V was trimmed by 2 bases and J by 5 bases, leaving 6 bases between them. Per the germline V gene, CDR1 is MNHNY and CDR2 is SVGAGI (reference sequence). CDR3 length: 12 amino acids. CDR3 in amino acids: CASSYRPETQYF. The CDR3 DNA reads TGTGCCAGCAGTTACCGCCCGGAGACCCAGTACTTC.

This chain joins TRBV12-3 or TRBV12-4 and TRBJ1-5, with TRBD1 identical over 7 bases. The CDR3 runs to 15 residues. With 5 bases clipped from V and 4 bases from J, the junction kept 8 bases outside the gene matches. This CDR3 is CASSDRANWNQPQHF. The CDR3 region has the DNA TGTGCCAGCAGTGACAGGGCAAATTGGAATCAGCCCCAGCATTTT.

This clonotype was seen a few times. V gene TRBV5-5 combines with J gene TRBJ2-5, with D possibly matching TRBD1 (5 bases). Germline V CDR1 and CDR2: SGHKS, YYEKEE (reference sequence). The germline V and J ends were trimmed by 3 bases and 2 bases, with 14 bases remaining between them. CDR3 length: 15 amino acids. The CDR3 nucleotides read TGTGCCAGCAGCTGGACCAGGGCTCTACAAGAGACCCAGTACTTC. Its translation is CASSWTRALQETQYF.

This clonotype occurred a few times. The CDR3 reads CASRRAVEVRTDTQYF. DNA for the CDR3: TGTGCCAGCAGACGCGCGGTTGAGGTTCGGACCGATACGCAGTATTTT. The rearrangement joins TRBV27 to TRBJ2-3; no clear D. The germline CDR1 and CDR2 sequences are MNHEY and SMNVEV (reference sequence). CDR3 length: 16 residues. V lost 6 bases and J lost 6, with 22 bases in between.

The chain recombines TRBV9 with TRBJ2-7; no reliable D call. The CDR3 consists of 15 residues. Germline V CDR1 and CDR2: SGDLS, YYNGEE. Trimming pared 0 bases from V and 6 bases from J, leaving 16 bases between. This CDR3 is CASSVDDSGDGEQYF. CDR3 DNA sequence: TGTGCCAGCAGCGTAGATGACTCCGGTGATGGCGAGCAGTACTTC.

In nucleotides, the CDR3 is TGCAGTGCTATAGAAGCGGGAGGGCCAACGTCCTACAATGAGCAGTTCTTC. Protein: CSAIEAGGPTSYNEQFF. This rearrangement joins TRBV20-1 to TRBJ2-1; TRBD2 matches 10 bases. Trimming cost V 4 bases and J 1 base; bases outside gene matches: 10. Germline V gene data show CDR1 as DFQATT and CDR2 as SNEGSKA (reference sequence). The CDR3 sequence is 17 residues long.

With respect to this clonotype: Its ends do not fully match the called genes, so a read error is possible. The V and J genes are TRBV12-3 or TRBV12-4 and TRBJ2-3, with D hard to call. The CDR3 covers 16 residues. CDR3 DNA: TGTGCCAGCAGCCTTTTGCCCCGAGGCAGCGCAGATGCGCAGTATTTT. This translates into CASSLLPRGSADAQYF.

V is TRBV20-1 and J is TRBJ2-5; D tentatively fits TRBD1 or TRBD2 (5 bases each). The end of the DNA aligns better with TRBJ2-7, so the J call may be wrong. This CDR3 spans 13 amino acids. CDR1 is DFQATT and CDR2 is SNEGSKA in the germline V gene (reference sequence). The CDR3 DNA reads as TGCAGTGCTAGCAGGGAGATCTCCTACGAGCAGTACTTC. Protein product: CSASREISYEQYF.

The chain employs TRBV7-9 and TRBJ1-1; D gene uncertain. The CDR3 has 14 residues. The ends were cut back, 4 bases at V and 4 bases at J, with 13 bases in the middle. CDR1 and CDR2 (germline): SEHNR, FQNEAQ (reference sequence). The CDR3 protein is CASSSAVTITEAFF. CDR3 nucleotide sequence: TGTGCCAGCAGCTCAGCCGTTACGATCACTGAAGCTTTCTTT.

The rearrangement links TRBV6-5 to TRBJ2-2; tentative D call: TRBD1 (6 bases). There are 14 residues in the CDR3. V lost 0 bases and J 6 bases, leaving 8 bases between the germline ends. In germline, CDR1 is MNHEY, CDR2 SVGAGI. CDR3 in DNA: TGTGCCAGCAGTTACTCCACAGGGCCCGGGGAGCTGTTTTTT. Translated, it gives CASSYSTGPGELFF.

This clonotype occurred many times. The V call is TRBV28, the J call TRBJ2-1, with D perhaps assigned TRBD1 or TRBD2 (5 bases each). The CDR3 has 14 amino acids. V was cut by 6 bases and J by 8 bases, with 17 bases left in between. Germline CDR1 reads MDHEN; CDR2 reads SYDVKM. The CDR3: CASRWGSTFDEQFF. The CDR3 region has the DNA TGTGCCAGCAGGTGGGGGAGTACATTCGATGAGCAGTTCTTC.

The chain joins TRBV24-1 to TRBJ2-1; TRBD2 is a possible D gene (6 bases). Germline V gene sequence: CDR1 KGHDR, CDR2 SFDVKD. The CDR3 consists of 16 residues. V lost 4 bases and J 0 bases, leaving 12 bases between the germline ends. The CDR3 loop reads CATSEAGTPSYNEQFF. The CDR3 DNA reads TGTGCCACCAGTGAGGCCGGGACTCCCTCCTACAATGAGCAGTTCTTC.

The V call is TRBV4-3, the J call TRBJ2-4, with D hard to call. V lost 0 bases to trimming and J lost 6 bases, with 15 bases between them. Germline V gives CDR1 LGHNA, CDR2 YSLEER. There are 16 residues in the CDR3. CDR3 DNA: TGCGCCAGCAGCCAAGATATGCAGAGCGAGGCAAACATTCAGTACTTC. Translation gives CASSQDMQSEANIQYF.

CDR3 amino acids: CASSLGGFQSEQYF. In nucleotides, the CDR3 is TGTGCCAGCAGCTTGGGCGGGTTCCAGTCCGAGCAGTACTTC. The chain carries TRBV5-6 and TRBJ2-7; D is perhaps TRBD2 (5 bases). The germline V and J ends were trimmed by 0 bases and 6 bases, with 13 bases remaining between them. Germline V gene lookup returns CDR1 SGHDT and CDR2 YYEEEE. The CDR3 covers 14 residues.

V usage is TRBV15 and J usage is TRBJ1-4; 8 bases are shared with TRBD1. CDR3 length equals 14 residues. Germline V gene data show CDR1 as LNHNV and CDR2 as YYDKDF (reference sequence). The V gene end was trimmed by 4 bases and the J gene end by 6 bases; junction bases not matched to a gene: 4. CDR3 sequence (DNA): TGTGCCACCAGCACAAGGACAGGGCATGAAAAACTGTTTTTT. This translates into CATSTRTGHEKLFF.

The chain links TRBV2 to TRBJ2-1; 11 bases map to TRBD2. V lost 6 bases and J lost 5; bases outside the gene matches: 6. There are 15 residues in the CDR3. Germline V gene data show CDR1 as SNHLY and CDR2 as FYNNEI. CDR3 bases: TGTGCCAGCAGGTTACTAGCGGGGGCTAACAATGAGCAGTTCTTC. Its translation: CASRLLAGANNEQFF.

This CDR3 is CASSLSRGSGNTIYF. The CDR3 DNA sequence: TGTGCCAGCAGCTTAAGCAGGGGATCTGGAAACACCATATATTTT. The V gene is TRBV7-9, the J gene TRBJ1-3; possible D gene TRBD1, 6 bases. V shed 2 bases and J shed 1 base, with 9 bases lying between them. Germline CDR1 and CDR2: SEHNR and FQNEAQ (reference sequence). This CDR3 region has 15 residues.

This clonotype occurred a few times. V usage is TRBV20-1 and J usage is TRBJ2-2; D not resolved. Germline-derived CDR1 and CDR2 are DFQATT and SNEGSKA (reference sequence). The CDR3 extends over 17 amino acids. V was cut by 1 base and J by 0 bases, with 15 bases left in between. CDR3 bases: TGCAGTGCTAGAGGGAACAGACTTTATACGAACACCGGGGAGCTGTTTTTT. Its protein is CSARGNRLYTNTGELFF.

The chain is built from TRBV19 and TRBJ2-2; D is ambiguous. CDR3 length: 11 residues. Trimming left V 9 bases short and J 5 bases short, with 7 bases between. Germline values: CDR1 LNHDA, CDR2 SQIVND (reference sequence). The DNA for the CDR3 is TGTGCCAGCGAGGAGACCGGGGAGCTGTTTTTT. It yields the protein CASEETGELFF.

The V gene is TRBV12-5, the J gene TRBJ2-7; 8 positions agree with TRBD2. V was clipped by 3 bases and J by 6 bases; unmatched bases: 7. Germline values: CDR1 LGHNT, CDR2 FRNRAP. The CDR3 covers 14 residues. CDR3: CASGFSGGAGEQYF. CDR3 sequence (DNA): TGTGCTAGTGGTTTTTCGGGAGGGGCTGGCGAGCAGTACTTC.

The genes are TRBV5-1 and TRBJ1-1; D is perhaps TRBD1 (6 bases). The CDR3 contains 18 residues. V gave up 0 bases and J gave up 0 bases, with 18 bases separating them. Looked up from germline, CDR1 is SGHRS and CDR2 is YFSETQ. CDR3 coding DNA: TGCGCCAGCAGCTTGGGCGGGGCCAGGGGATTAGTGAACACTGAAGCTTTCTTT. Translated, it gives CASSLGGARGLVNTEAFF.

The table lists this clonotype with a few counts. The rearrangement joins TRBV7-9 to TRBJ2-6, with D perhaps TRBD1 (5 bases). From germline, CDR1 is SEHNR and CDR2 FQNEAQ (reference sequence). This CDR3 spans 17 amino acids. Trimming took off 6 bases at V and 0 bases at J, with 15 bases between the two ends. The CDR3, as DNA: TGTGCCAGCAGGCTGACAGTCTCCAGCTCTGGGGCCAACGTCCTGACTTTC. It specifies CASRLTVSSSGANVLTF.

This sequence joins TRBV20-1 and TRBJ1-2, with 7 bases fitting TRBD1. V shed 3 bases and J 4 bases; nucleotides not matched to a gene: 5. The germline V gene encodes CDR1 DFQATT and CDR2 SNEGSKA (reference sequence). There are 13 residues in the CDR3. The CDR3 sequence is CSASGDRVYGYTF. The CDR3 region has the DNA TGCAGTGCTAGCGGCGACAGGGTCTATGGCTACACCTTC.